The rows below give T cell receptor beta chains drawn from one sample of a study of T-cell reconstitution after alpha-beta-depleted transplantation in children. Each CDR3 protein is one row after TCRdb ran MiXCR on the PCR reads. In the table there are about 77,000 distinct CDR3 sequences, 15% to 20% of which are singletons. This specimen consisted of PBMCs, mostly from graft donor cells, obtained 360 days after TCRalphabeta/CD19-depleted stem cell transplant. The receptors originated from a male patient aged 2 to 9 who had a stem cell transplant for acute lymphoblastic leukemia, so the T cells may come from the graft donor. CDR3s include the opening cysteine and the closing phenylalanine or tryptophan. A D gene is named only where the DNA matches it firmly. A clone size is listed for some rows: how often the clone was seen (once, few, many), or a class if it is expanded.

d_gene: -
abundance: -
v_gene: TRBV10-1
j_gene: TRBJ2-3
CDR3aa: CASTDTQYF
CDR3nt: TGCGCCAGTACAGATACGCAGTATTTT

d_gene: -
abundance: -
v_gene: TRBV5-1
j_gene: TRBJ2-1
CDR3aa: CASSPPLSGVGDEQFF
CDR3nt: TGCGCCAGCAGCCCCCCGTTGTCGGGGGTCGGGGATGAGCAGTTCTTC

d_gene: -
abundance: -
v_gene: TRBV5-1
j_gene: TRBJ2-3
CDR3aa: CASRHGSETDTQYF
CDR3nt: TGCGCCAGCAGACACGGAAGTGAAACAGATACGCAGTATTTT

d_gene: TRBD2
abundance: -
v_gene: TRBV5-1
j_gene: TRBJ2-2
CDR3aa: CASSWGLAGELFF
CDR3nt: TGCGCCAGCAGCTGGGGACTAGCCGGGGAGCTGTTTTTT

d_gene: -
abundance: many
v_gene: TRBV7-9
j_gene: TRBJ2-1
CDR3aa: CASSYWLRLYNEQFF
CDR3nt: TGTGCCAGCAGCTACTGGCTGCGCCTCTACAATGAGCAGTTCTTC

d_gene: TRBD1
abundance: -
v_gene: TRBV4-2
j_gene: TRBJ1-1
CDR3aa: CASSLRDRDTEAFF
CDR3nt: TGTGCCAGCAGCCTAAGGGACAGGGACACTGAAGCTTTCTTT

d_gene: TRBD2
abundance: -
v_gene: TRBV7-9
j_gene: TRBJ2-1
CDR3aa: CASSPRLAGSYNEQFF
CDR3nt: TGTGCCAGCAGCCCTAGACTAGCGGGGTCCTACAATGAGCAGTTCTTC

d_gene: -
abundance: -
v_gene: TRBV2
j_gene: TRBJ1-1
CDR3aa: CASRLVRDTEAFF
CDR3nt: TGTGCCAGCAGGTTGGTGAGGGACACTGAAGCTTTCTTT

d_gene: -
abundance: few
v_gene: TRBV7-8
j_gene: TRBJ1-3
CDR3aa: CASSLVHYSGNTIYF
CDR3nt: TGTGCCAGCAGCTTAGTGCACTACTCTGGAAACACCATATATTTT

d_gene: TRBD1
abundance: many
v_gene: TRBV11-3
j_gene: TRBJ1-4
CDR3aa: CASSGQGFATNEKLFF
CDR3nt: TGTGCCAGCAGTGGACAGGGGTTCGCAACTAATGAAAAACTGTTTTTT

d_gene: -
abundance: few
v_gene: TRBV2
j_gene: TRBJ2-3
CDR3aa: CASRLLPTDTQYF
CDR3nt: TGTGCCAGCAGGTTGCTACCAACAGATACGCAGTATTTT

d_gene: TRBD2
abundance: -
v_gene: TRBV12-3/TRBV12-4
j_gene: TRBJ2-1
CDR3aa: CASSFRLAGSDEQFF
CDR3nt: TGTGCCAGCAGTTTTAGACTAGCGGGTTCGGATGAGCAGTTCTTC

d_gene: -
abundance: -
v_gene: TRBV10-3
j_gene: TRBJ2-5
CDR3aa: CAISESRGIQETQYF
CDR3nt: TGTGCCATCAGTGAGTCGCGGGGAATACAAGAGACCCAGTACTTC

d_gene: TRBD2
abundance: -
v_gene: TRBV20-1
j_gene: TRBJ2-7
CDR3aa: CSGISGAYEQYF
CDR3nt: TGCAGTGGAATTAGCGGGGCCTACGAGCAGTACTTC

d_gene: -
abundance: few
v_gene: TRBV5-1
j_gene: TRBJ2-6
CDR3aa: CASSFIYRDPGANVLTF
CDR3nt: TGCGCCAGCAGCTTTATTTACAGGGACCCTGGGGCCAACGTCCTGACTTTC

d_gene: TRBD1
abundance: -
v_gene: TRBV2
j_gene: TRBJ2-3
CDR3aa: CASTDRGHSTDTQYF
CDR3nt: TGTGCCAGCACGGACAGGGGGCATTCCACAGATACGCAGTATTTT

d_gene: -
abundance: -
v_gene: TRBV5-4
j_gene: TRBJ2-4
CDR3aa: CASSQKSGLIQYF
CDR3nt: TGTGCCAGCAGCCAAAAATCGGGACTCATTCAGTACTTC

d_gene: -
abundance: few
v_gene: TRBV5-1
j_gene: TRBJ2-1
CDR3aa: CASSLPGSNEQFF
CDR3nt: TGCGCCAGCAGCTTGCCTGGGAGCAATGAGCAGTTCTTC

d_gene: -
abundance: many
v_gene: TRBV2
j_gene: TRBJ2-7
CDR3aa: CASSVLGGYEQYF
CDR3nt: TGTGCCAGCAGTGTCTTGGGGGGCTACGAGCAGTACTTC

d_gene: -
abundance: many
v_gene: TRBV3-1
j_gene: TRBJ2-7
CDR3aa: CASSQGWGGYEQYF
CDR3nt: TGTGCCAGCAGCCAAGGATGGGGCGGCTACGAGCAGTACTTC

d_gene: -
abundance: -
v_gene: TRBV7-9
j_gene: TRBJ2-5
CDR3aa: CASSLDIETQYF
CDR3nt: TGTGCCAGCAGCTTAGATATCGAGACCCAGTACTTC

d_gene: TRBD2
abundance: -
v_gene: TRBV10-2
j_gene: TRBJ2-1
CDR3aa: CASRPGLARNEQFF
CDR3nt: TGCGCCAGCAGACCGGGACTAGCGAGGAATGAGCAGTTCTTC

d_gene: -
abundance: many
v_gene: TRBV20-1
j_gene: TRBJ2-7
CDR3aa: CSAGDLAREQYF
CDR3nt: TGCAGTGCTGGGGACTTAGCTCGCGAGCAGTACTTC

d_gene: TRBD2
abundance: many
v_gene: TRBV18
j_gene: TRBJ2-1
CDR3aa: CASSPLAGGPLTYNEQFF
CDR3nt: TGTGCCAGCTCACCACTAGCGGGAGGGCCTTTGACCTACAATGAGCAGTTCTTC

d_gene: -
abundance: -
v_gene: TRBV5-1
j_gene: TRBJ2-1
CDR3aa: CASSLSLQSYNEQFF
CDR3nt: TGCGCCAGCAGCTTATCGCTACAGTCCTACAATGAGCAGTTCTTC

d_gene: -
abundance: -
v_gene: TRBV5-1
j_gene: TRBJ2-3
CDR3aa: CASRRGVRTDTQYF
CDR3nt: TGCGCCAGCAGACGAGGGGTCCGCACAGATACGCAGTATTTT

d_gene: TRBD2
abundance: -
v_gene: TRBV11-1
j_gene: TRBJ2-1
CDR3aa: CASSLDLAGGVSYNEQFF
CDR3nt: TGTGCCAGCAGCTTAGACCTAGCGGGAGGGGTCTCCTACAATGAGCAGTTCTTC

d_gene: TRBD1
abundance: few
v_gene: TRBV29-1
j_gene: TRBJ2-7
CDR3aa: CSVEEDRVSYEQYF
CDR3nt: TGCAGCGTTGAGGAGGACAGGGTGTCCTACGAGCAGTACTTC

d_gene: TRBD2
abundance: few
v_gene: TRBV20-1
j_gene: TRBJ2-1
CDR3aa: CSAVGTSGFYNEQFF
CDR3nt: TGCAGTGCTGTCGGGACTAGCGGTTTCTACAATGAGCAGTTCTTC

d_gene: -
abundance: few
v_gene: TRBV6-5
j_gene: TRBJ1-1
CDR3aa: CASSLKRVGGSEAFF
CDR3nt: TGTGCCAGTAGTTTGAAAAGGGTCGGCGGGTCTGAAGCTTTCTTT

d_gene: -
abundance: many
v_gene: TRBV12-3/TRBV12-4
j_gene: TRBJ1-2
CDR3aa: CASSLGWSGYTF
CDR3nt: TGTGCCAGCAGCCTTGGGTGGTCTGGCTACACCTTC

d_gene: -
abundance: -
v_gene: TRBV13
j_gene: TRBJ2-3
CDR3aa: CASSLGWREGTDTQYF
CDR3nt: TGTGCCAGCAGCTTAGGTTGGAGGGAAGGCACAGATACGCAGTATTTT

d_gene: -
abundance: few
v_gene: TRBV10-3
j_gene: TRBJ2-7
CDR3aa: CAISESGRAGDEQYF
CDR3nt: TGTGCCATCAGTGAGTCAGGCAGGGCTGGGGACGAGCAGTACTTC